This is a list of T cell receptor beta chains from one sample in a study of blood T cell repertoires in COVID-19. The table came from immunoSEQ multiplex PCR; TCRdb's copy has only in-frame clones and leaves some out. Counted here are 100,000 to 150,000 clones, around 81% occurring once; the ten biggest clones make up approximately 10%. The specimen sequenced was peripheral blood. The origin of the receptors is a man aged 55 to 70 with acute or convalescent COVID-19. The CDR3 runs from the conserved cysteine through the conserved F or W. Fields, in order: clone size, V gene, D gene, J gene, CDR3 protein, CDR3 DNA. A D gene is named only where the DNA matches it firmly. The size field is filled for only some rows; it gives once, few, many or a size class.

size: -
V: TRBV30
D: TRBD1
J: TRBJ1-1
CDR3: CAWSLPSTGDTTEAFF
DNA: TGTGCCTGGAGTTTGCCTTCGACAGGGGATACCACTGAAGCTTTCTTT

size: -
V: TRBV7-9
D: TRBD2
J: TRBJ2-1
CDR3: CASSVLSTSGRRNEQFF
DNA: TGTGCCAGCAGCGTACTATCGACTAGCGGTCGTCGGAATGAGCAGTTCTTC

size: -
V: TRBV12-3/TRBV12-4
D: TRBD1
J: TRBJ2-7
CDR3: CASSFLADREYF
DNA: TGTGCCAGCAGTTTTCTCGCGGACAGGGAGTACTTC

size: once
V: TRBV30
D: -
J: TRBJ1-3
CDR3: CAWTTGRASGNTIYF
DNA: TGTGCCTGGACGACCGGCAGGGCCTCTGGAAACACCATATATTTT

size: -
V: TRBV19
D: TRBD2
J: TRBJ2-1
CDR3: CASETSGPSNEQFF
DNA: TGTGCCAGTGAAACTAGCGGGCCTTCTAATGAGCAGTTCTTC

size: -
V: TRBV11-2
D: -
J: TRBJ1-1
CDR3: CASSLEGRRTEAFF
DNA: TGTGCCAGCAGTTTAGAGGGGCGCCGGACTGAAGCTTTCTTT

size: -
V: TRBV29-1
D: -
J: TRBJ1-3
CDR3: CSVGLSSGNTIYF
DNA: TGCAGCGTTGGTTTGAGCTCTGGAAACACCATATATTTT

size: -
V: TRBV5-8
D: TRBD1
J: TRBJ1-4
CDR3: CASSLAGDRGIEKLFF
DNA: TGTGCCAGCAGCTTGGCCGGGGACAGGGGGATTGAAAAACTGTTTTTT

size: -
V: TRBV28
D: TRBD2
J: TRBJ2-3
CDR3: CASSFGRSTDTQYF
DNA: TGTGCCAGCAGTTTCGGGAGGAGCACAGATACGCAGTATTTT

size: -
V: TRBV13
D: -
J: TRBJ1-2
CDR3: CASSLLDRPNQNYGYTF
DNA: TGTGCCAGCAGCCTCTTAGACAGGCCGAACCAGAACTATGGCTACACCTTC

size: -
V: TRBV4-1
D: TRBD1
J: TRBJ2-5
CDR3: CASSQDSWGTGQETQYF
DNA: TGCGCCAGCAGCCAAGATAGCTGGGGGACAGGACAAGAGACCCAGTACTTC

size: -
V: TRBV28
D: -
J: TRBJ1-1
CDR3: CASSPGGNRNTEAFF
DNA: TGTGCCAGCTCCCCTGGGGGCAATCGGAACACTGAAGCTTTCTTT

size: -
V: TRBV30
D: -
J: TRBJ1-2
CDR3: CAWSVPYRANYGYTF
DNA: TGTGCCTGGAGTGTACCTTACAGAGCTAACTATGGCTACACCTTC

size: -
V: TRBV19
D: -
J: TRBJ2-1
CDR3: CASSRALYNEQFF
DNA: TGTGCCAGTAGTAGGGCCCTATACAATGAGCAGTTCTTC

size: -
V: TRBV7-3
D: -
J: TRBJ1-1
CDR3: CASSSVAGTEAFF
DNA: TGTGCCAGCAGTTCAGTGGCGGGCACTGAAGCTTTCTTT

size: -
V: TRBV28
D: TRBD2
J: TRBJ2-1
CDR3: CASSSELASIWGEQFF
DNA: TGTGCCAGCAGTTCCGAACTAGCGTCTATCTGGGGTGAGCAGTTCTTC

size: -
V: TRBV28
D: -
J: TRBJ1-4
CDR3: CASSSPDRLNEKLFF
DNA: TGTGCCAGCAGTTCCCCGGACAGATTAAATGAAAAACTGTTTTTT

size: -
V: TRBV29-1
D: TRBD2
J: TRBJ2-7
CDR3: CSARGSRAEQYF
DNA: TGCAGCGCGCGGGGGAGCAGGGCCGAGCAGTACTTC

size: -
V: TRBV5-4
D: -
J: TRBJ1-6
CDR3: CASSLELRAHNSPLHF
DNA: TGTGCCAGCAGCTTGGAGCTACGAGCGCATAATTCACCCCTCCACTTT

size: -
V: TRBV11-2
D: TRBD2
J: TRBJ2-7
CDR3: CASSLDRDYPGGF
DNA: TGTGCCAGCAGCTTAGATCGGGACTACCCGGGTGGCTTC

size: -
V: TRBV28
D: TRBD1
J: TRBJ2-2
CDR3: CASSSRDRGYTGELFF
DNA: TGTGCCAGCAGTTCGCGGGACAGGGGGTACACCGGGGAGCTGTTTTTT

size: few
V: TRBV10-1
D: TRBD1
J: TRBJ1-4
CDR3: CASPTSWRQGADEKLFF
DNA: TGCGCCAGCCCAACCTCATGGAGACAGGGGGCTGATGAAAAACTGTTTTTT